The subject of this entry is one T cell receptor beta chain. What it recognizes is unknown. This entry comes from a study of T cell repertoires in aging, cancer and after chemotherapy. Overall study: Chronic lymphocytic leukemia patients on fludarabine- or bendamustine-based regimens gave paired samples before and after chemotherapy. Study-wide findings and caveats: These repertoire data do not allow conclusions about immunological memory after chemotherapy. Untreated cancer patients had significantly lower blood TCR diversity than age-matched healthy donors.

The template was genomic DNA from peripheral blood, not RNA. A mixed TRB-A/B primer pool amplified rearranged TRB by multiplex touch-down PCR. TCRdb called the multiplex PCR reads again in MiXCR, with one record for every CDR3 protein. This repertoire shows some 830 distinct CDR3 sequences, over 15% found once; its top ten account for 15%. The length of the CDR3 is 15 residues. V was pared by 3 bases and J by 2 bases, with 4 bases of the junction left unmatched. The genes are TRBV5-7 and TRBJ2-7, with 11 bases matching TRBD2. TRBV5-7 qualifies as an ORF whose function is uncertain. Material for sequencing was blood. This sequence was found in a human donor with a blood cancer. The CDR3 spells CASSYMTSGAYEQYF. The CDR3 region has the DNA TGTGCCAGCAGCTACATGACTAGCGGGGCCTACGAGCAGTACTTC.